Sequencing of this TCR beta chain was carried out in a study of blood T cell repertoires in COVID-19. As for the study in general: Specimens from acute and convalescent COVID-19 originated in the United States, Italy and Spain. In each case, the material was cDNA or gDNA derived from T cells, B-cell-depleted T cells, or PBMCs.

In regard to this clone: This sample includes further DNA sequences coding for the same CDR3.

As processed by the authors: For nucleated cells, counts were estimated from reference gene primer amplification. Clones were read by immunoSEQ multiplex PCR, and TCRdb kept only the in-frame ones, dropping some. Clone size and V and J calls were adopted from that table, with D and trimming inferred from the DNA. The repertoire has about 400,000 clones, roughly 86% of them found once; the top ten carry roughly 3.1%. The CDR3 extends over 16 amino acids. After removal of 5 bases from V and 1 base from J, the junction contained 7 bases not matched to a gene. CDR1 is SGDLS, CDR2 YYNGEE, per germline. Sequenced input: peripheral blood. The receptor was isolated from a human donor in a cohort sampled during active COVID-19. The V call is TRBV9, the J call TRBJ2-5; 11 bases are shared with TRBD1. The CDR3 reads CASSSGTGGFQETQYF. CDR3 nucleotide sequence: TGTGCCAGCAGTTCCGGGACAGGGGGATTCCAAGAGACCCAGTACTTC.